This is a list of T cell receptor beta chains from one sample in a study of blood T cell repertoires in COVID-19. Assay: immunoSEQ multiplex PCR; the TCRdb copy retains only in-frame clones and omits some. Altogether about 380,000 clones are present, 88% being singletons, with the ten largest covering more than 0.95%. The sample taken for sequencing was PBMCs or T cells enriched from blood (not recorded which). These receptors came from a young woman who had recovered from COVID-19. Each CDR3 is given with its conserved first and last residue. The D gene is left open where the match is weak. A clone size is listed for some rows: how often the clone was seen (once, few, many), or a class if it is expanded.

CASSVGTLADTNTGELFF,TGTGCCAGCAGCGTAGGCACACTAGCGGACACGAACACCGGGGAGCTGTTTTTT,TRBV9,TRBD2,-,TRBJ2-2
CASSYGTGEDYGYTF,TGTGCCAGCAGTTACGGGACAGGAGAAGACTATGGCTACACCTTC,TRBV2,TRBD1,-,TRBJ1-2
CASSPEEGAAGAFF,TGCGCCAGCAGCCCCGAGGAGGGGGCGGCGGGCGCTTTCTTT,TRBV5-1,TRBD1,once,TRBJ1-1
CASSLGVGASEQYF,TGTGCCAGCAGCTTAGGTGTGGGAGCTTCCGAGCAGTACTTC,TRBV11-2,-,-,TRBJ2-7
CASSLTGGTATQYF,TGTGCCAGCAGCCTGACAGGCGGAACGGCGACGCAGTATTTT,TRBV27,-,-,TRBJ2-3
CASHNLAGGDNEQFF,TGTGCCAGTCATAATCTAGCGGGGGGGGACAATGAGCAGTTCTTC,TRBV19,TRBD2,-,TRBJ2-1
CSALLTGYEQYF,TGCAGCGCTCTGCTAACAGGGTACGAGCAGTACTTC,TRBV29-1,-,-,TRBJ2-7
CASSLAGGTEAFF,TGTGCCAGCAGTCTCGCGGGGGGGACTGAAGCTTTCTTT,TRBV6-4,-,-,TRBJ1-1
CASSLGGTYNEQFF,TGTGCCAGCAGTTTAGGCGGCACCTACAATGAGCAGTTCTTC,TRBV27,-,-,TRBJ2-1
CASRRTGSDSPLHF,TGTGCCAGCAGAAGGACAGGGTCGGATTCACCCCTCCACTTT,TRBV28,TRBD1,few,TRBJ1-6
CASRIGVYSPLHF,TGTGCCAGCCGAATCGGGGTTTATTCACCCCTCCACTTT,TRBV6-5,-,-,TRBJ1-6
CASSFVGTGNSPLHF,TGTGCCAGCAGCTTTGTAGGGACAGGGAATTCACCCCTCCACTTT,TRBV7-2,TRBD1,once,TRBJ1-6
CASSDRGVPGDTQYF,TGTGCCAGCAGTGATCGGGGGGTACCCGGGGATACGCAGTATTTT,TRBV6-4,TRBD2,-,TRBJ2-3
CASSATGGLNQPQHF,TGTGCCAGCAGCGCCACAGGGGGCTTGAATCAGCCCCAGCATTTT,TRBV6-4,TRBD1,once,TRBJ1-5
CASSLEGAALYSNQPQHF,TGTGCCAGCAGCTTGGAGGGCGCGGCCCTATATAGCAATCAGCCCCAGCATTTT,TRBV7-9,-,-,TRBJ1-5
CASSLTGNEQYF,TGTGCCAGCAGCTTGACAGGGAACGAGCAGTACTTC,TRBV7-9,TRBD1,-,TRBJ2-7
CASSQEAAIYGYTF,TGTGCCAGCAGCCAAGAGGCAGCGATCTATGGCTACACCTTC,TRBV3-1/TRBV3-2,-,-,TRBJ1-2
CASSLGADSEQYF,TGTGCCAGCAGTTTGGGGGCCGATTCTGAGCAGTACTTC,TRBV12-3/TRBV12-4,-,-,TRBJ2-7